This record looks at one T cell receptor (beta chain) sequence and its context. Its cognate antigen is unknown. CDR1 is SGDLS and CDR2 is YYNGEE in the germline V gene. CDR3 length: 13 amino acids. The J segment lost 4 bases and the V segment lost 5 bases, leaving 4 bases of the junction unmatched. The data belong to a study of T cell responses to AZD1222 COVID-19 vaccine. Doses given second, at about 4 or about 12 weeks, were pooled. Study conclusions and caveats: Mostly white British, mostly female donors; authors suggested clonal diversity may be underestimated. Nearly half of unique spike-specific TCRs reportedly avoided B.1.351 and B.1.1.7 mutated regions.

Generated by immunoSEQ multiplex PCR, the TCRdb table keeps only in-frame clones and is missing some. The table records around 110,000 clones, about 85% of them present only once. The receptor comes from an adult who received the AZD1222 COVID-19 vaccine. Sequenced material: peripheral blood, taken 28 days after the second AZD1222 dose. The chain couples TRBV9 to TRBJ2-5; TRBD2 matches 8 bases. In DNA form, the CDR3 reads TGTGCCAGCAGTCCCGGGGGGGGAGAGACCCAGTACTTC. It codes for CASSPGGGETQYF.